Listed below are T cell receptor beta chains from one sample, sequenced in a study of T-cell memory formation after mild COVID-19. TCRdb processed the 5' RACE reads anew with MiXCR; each CDR3 protein has one entry. The sample has some 200,000 distinct CDR3 sequences; 20% to 25% are singletons. Sequenced: PBMCs or a T cell subset sorted from them (not recorded which). The receptors come from an adult woman who had mild COVID-19 (a few samples of this study predate the infection). Cell type and time point are not known. Each CDR3 is given without its conserved first and last residue.

V gene,J gene,CDR3 protein
TRBV9,TRBJ2-1,ASSSEGTAGGPYNEQF
TRBV27,TRBJ2-2,ASRPLATGELF
TRBV5-1,TRBJ2-1,ATRTDSYNEQF
TRBV15,TRBJ2-2,ATSSTRGLIPGELF
TRBV21-1,TRBJ2-1,ASSGTLRTGTIVF
TRBV5-1,TRBJ1-1,ASSLRGMDTEAF
TRBV6-1,TRBJ2-3,ASSRLGTDTQY
TRBV7-3,TRBJ2-3,ASSLSSLTDTDTQY
TRBV20-1,TRBJ2-7,SARPTRSGRIYEQY
TRBV27,TRBJ2-7,ASSKGLAGPYEQY
TRBV30,TRBJ2-5,AWSLGPAGETQY
TRBV7-8,TRBJ2-5,ASSLGGPRETQY
TRBV3-1,TRBJ1-1,ASSHPGGGANTEAF
TRBV10-3,TRBJ2-2,AIKVAENTGELF
TRBV7-9,TRBJ2-3,ASIGEASGRLDTQY
TRBV7-9,TRBJ1-2,ASSLGDLNYGYT
TRBV5-4,TRBJ2-1,ASGRRGGVLHEQF
TRBV6-2/TRBV6-3,TRBJ2-7,ASSYPSGGGYEQY
TRBV19,TRBJ2-1,ASSIGDSSYNEQF